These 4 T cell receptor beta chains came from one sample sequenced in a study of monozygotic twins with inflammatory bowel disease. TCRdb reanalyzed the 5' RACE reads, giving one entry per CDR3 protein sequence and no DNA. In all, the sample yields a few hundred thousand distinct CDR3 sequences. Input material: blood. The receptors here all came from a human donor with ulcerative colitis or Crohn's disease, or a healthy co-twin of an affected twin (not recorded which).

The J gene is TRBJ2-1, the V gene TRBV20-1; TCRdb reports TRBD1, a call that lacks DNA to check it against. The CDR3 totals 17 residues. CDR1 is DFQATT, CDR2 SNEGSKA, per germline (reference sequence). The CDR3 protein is CSARDRQGLGSYNEQFF.

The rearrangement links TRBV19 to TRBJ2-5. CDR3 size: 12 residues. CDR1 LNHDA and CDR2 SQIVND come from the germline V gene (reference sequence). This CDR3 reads CARDLCCETQYF.

CDR3 region: CATEAGKRTGELFF. V gene TRBV24-1 combines with J gene TRBJ2-2; TCRdb reports TRBD2, a call that lacks DNA to check it against. This CDR3 has 14 amino acids. CDR1 KGHDR and CDR2 SFDVKD come from the germline V gene.

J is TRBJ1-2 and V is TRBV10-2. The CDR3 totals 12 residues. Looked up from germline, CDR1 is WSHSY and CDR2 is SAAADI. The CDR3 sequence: CASTGGVYGYTF.